What follows is one T cell receptor (beta chain) and its context. These data originate in a study of blood T cell repertoires in COVID-19. About the research overall: COVID-19 samples from acute and convalescent phases originated in the United States, Italy and Spain. Nucleic acid was either cDNA or gDNA, and it came from T cells, B-cell-depleted T cells, or PBMCs.

Trimming took 4 bases from V and 3 from J; bases not matched to a gene: 8. This CDR3 region has 16 residues. Methods used by the authors: Amplifying reference gene primers gave estimates of nucleated cell counts. The data were produced by immunoSEQ multiplex PCR, yet TCRdb's version contains in-frame clones alone and is incomplete. From that table come the V and J calls and clone size; the DNA was used to work out D and trimming. The sample holds under 300,000 clones, over 70% seen once. V and J are TRBV23-1 and TRBJ2-3; 9 bases line up with TRBD1. TRBV23-1 is placed among ORFs of uncertain function. Sequencing input: peripheral blood. The origin of this receptor is a woman of 80 years or more with acute or convalescent COVID-19. CDR3 amino acids: CASSPGQGYGTDTQYF. The CDR3 coding sequence is TGCGCCAGCAGTCCGGGACAGGGTTATGGAACAGATACGCAGTATTTT.